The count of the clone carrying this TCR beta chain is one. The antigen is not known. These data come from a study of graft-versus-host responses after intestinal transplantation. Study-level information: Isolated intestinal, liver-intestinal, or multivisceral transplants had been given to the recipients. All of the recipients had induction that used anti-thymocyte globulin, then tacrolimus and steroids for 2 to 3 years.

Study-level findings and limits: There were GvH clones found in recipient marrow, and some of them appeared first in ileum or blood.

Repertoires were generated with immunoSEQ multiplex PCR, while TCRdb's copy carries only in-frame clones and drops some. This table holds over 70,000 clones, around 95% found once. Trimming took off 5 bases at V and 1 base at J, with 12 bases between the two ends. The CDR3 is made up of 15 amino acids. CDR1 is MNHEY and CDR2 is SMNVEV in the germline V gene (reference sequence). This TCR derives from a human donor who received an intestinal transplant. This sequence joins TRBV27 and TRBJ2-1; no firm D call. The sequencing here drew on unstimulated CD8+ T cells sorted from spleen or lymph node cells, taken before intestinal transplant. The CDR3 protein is CASSQVSASYNEQFF. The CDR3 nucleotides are TGTGCCAGCAGTCAGGTCAGCGCGTCCTACAATGAGCAGTTCTTC.